Below, 11 T cell receptor beta chains from the same sample are listed, as sequenced in a study of molecular identifiers for immune sequencing clone quantification. TCRdb passed the PCR reads through MiXCR, listing each CDR3 protein once. The profile covers 350,000 or so distinct CDR3 sequences, with about a fifth appearing a single time and under 0.95% taken by the ten largest. Source material: naive CD8+ T cells from blood, with Jurkat cell RNA spiked in. The subset denotes: FACS-sorted CD8+CD4-CCR7+CD45RA+ naive T cells. The receptors were gathered from a human donor in good health. Some libraries in this study had Jurkat cell RNA spiked in.

This clonotype showed up many times. The rearrangement uses TRBV7-2 and TRBJ2-1; D gene uncertain. Trimming cost V 5 bases and J 0 bases, with 5 bases left between them. Looked up from germline, CDR1 is SGHTA and CDR2 is FQGNSA. The CDR3 spans 13 residues. CDR3 sequence: CASSQSSYNEQFF. DNA of the CDR3: TGTGCCAGCAGCCAGAGCTCCTACAATGAGCAGTTCTTC.

Comments on this clonotype: At one end, the junction sequence differs from germline, possibly due to a read error. The CDR3 reads CASSLQGNRPQHF. Written as DNA, the CDR3 is TGTGCCAGCAGCTTACAGGGCAATCGGCCCCAGCATTTT. The chain has TRBV13 and TRBJ1-5; TRBD1 is a possible D gene (5 bases). Germline loops: CDR1 PRHDT, CDR2 FYEKMQ (reference sequence). The CDR3 has 13 amino acids.

The sample holds many counts of this clonotype. This rearrangement joins TRBV5-6 to TRBJ1-1; D not resolved. CDR1 and CDR2 (germline): SGHDT, YYEEEE. V was trimmed by 0 bases and J by 7 bases, leaving 10 bases between them. CDR3 length: 13 residues. The CDR3 coding sequence is TGTGCCAGCAGCTTGGTGGCACCCCATGAAGCTTTCTTT. Residues: CASSLVAPHEAFF.

A remark on this clonotype: The germline gene is not matched at one end of the junction; a read error may be the cause. The genes are TRBV30 and TRBJ2-3; 7 nucleotides align to TRBD1. Germline V gene data show CDR1 as GTSNPN and CDR2 as SVGIG (reference sequence). The CDR3 covers 15 residues. The CDR3 coding sequence is TGTGCCTGGAGTGTTTTGACAGGGAACGCAGATGCGCAGTATTTT. It yields the protein CAWSVLTGNADAQYF.

This clonotype was recorded many times. The chain employs TRBV28 and TRBJ2-7, with D unresolved. Germline V CDR1 and CDR2: MDHEN, SYDVKM. This CDR3 region has 13 residues. V was clipped by 3 bases and J by 3 bases, with 9 bases between them. The CDR3 loop is CASSLDRVYEQYF. In DNA form, the CDR3 reads TGTGCCAGCAGTTTGGATAGGGTCTACGAGCAGTACTTC.

In its sample, this clonotype was seen many times. The chain recombines TRBV20-1 with TRBJ2-1; 10 nucleotides align to TRBD2. The germline CDR1 and CDR2 sequences are DFQATT and SNEGSKA (reference sequence). This CDR3 spans 15 amino acids. Trimming at V came to 5 bases and at J to 2 bases, leaving 6 bases not matched to a gene. The CDR3 coding sequence is TGCAGTGCTCCCAGCGGGAGGGAAGCCTACAATGAGCAGTTCTTC. Protein: CSAPSGREAYNEQFF.

In regard to this clonotype: This sequence may be a read error, since a much larger clone differs from it by one base. J is TRBJ2-7 and V is TRBV10-3; 10 bases line up with TRBD2. This CDR3 has 14 residues. The V gene's germline CDR1 is ENHRY and CDR2 SYGVKD. CDR3 region: CAVSITGTSDEQYF. CDR3 in DNA: TGTGCCGTCAGTATCACCGGGACTAGCGACGAGCAGTACTTC.

This clonotype has a count of ten or more. The chain employs TRBV29-1 and TRBJ2-3; D remains ambiguous. Germline loops: CDR1 SQVTM, CDR2 ANQGSEA. CDR3 length equals 13 residues. The V end was cut by 5 bases, the J end by 4 bases, with 13 bases between. The CDR3 DNA reads as TGCAGCGTTCCCCGGCGTCCCCCAGATACGCAGTATTTT. This gives the protein CSVPRRPPDTQYF.

There are many counts of this clonotype. The chain recombines TRBV29-1 with TRBJ2-3, with 11 bases aligning to TRBD2. CDR3 length: 15 residues. J gave up 6 bases and V 0 bases, and 5 bases lay outside the gene matches. Per germline, CDR1 SQVTM and CDR2 ANQGSEA. The DNA of the CDR3 is TGCAGCGTTGAAGATCGACTAGCGGGAATCGATACGCAGTATTTT. Translated, it gives CSVEDRLAGIDTQYF.

Points on this clonotype: The junction departs from germline at one end; a sequencing error may be responsible. The genes are TRBV4-1 and TRBJ2-1, with D perhaps matching TRBD1 (5 bases). Looked up from germline, CDR1 is MGHRA and CDR2 is YSYEKL. The CDR3 is made up of 16 amino acids. The chain's CDR3 is CASSQQGSALDNGQFF. In DNA, the CDR3 is TGCGCCAGCAGCCAGCAGGGATCAGCTTTAGACAATGGGCAGTTCTTC.

In the case of this clonotype: Its ends do not fully match the called genes, so a read error is possible. The chain recombines TRBV6-5 with TRBJ1-1; D is ambiguous. The germline CDR1 and CDR2 sequences are MNHEY and SVGAGI. The length of the CDR3 is 13 residues. CDR3 nucleotides: TGTGCCAGCATTATATACCTGAACCCTGAAGCTTTCTTT. Translation: CASIIYLNPEAFF.